The rows below give T cell receptor beta chains drawn from one sample of a study of T cells after yellow fever vaccination. A single record per CDR3 protein comes from TCRdb applying MiXCR to the 5' RACE reads. This table has around 310,000 distinct CDR3 sequences, roughly 3.5% appearing once. The specimen was PBMCs, collected on the day of the yellow fever booster vaccination. Every receptor here comes from a man aged 18 to 35 who received the YFV17D yellow fever vaccine. Each CDR3 is given with its conserved first and last residue. Each record gives: V gene, clone size, D gene, J gene, CDR3 protein, CDR3 DNA. A D gene is named only where the DNA matches it firmly. A clone size is listed for some rows: how often the clone was seen (once, few, many), or a class if it is expanded.

>TRBV4-3|NA|NA|TRBJ1-1
CASSQSRRGTEAFF
TGCGCCAGCAGCCAAAGTAGGAGGGGCACTGAAGCTTTCTTT
>TRBV5-1|many|NA|TRBJ1-2
CASSFQGNYGYTF
TGCGCCAGCAGCTTCCAGGGAAACTATGGCTACACCTTC
>TRBV20-1|few|NA|TRBJ2-5
CSAGIAETQYF
TGCAGTGCTGGCATAGCAGAGACCCAGTACTTC
>TRBV7-9|many|TRBD1|TRBJ1-3
CASSLEGRGVSGNTIYF
TGTGCCAGCAGCTTAGAGGGCAGGGGGGTGTCTGGAAACACCATATATTTT
>TRBV20-1|many|TRBD1|TRBJ2-1
CSANLPGQGMDEQFF
TGCAGTGCTAACCTACCGGGACAGGGTATGGATGAGCAGTTCTTC
>TRBV4-3|many|NA|TRBJ2-1
CASSQDLGGSYNEQFF
TGCGCCAGCAGCCAAGATCTGGGGGGCTCCTACAATGAGCAGTTCTTC
>TRBV7-2|few|TRBD1|TRBJ1-5
CASGDRVGQPQHF
TGTGCCAGCGGTGACAGGGTGGGTCAGCCCCAGCATTTT
>TRBV6-6|NA|TRBD1|TRBJ1-2
CASRTTGAYGYTF
TGTGCCAGCAGAACTACAGGGGCCTATGGCTACACCTTC
>TRBV19|few|NA|TRBJ2-7
CASSMNPAGSYEQYF
TGTGCCAGTAGTATGAATCCGGCGGGTTCCTACGAGCAGTACTTC
>TRBV9|few|NA|TRBJ2-5
CASSVGPLQETQYF
TGTGCCAGCAGCGTAGGGCCCCTACAAGAGACCCAGTACTTC
>TRBV3-1|many|NA|TRBJ1-1
CASSQDGARNTEAFF
TGTGCCAGCAGCCAAGACGGGGCCAGGAACACTGAAGCTTTCTTT
>TRBV10-3|NA|NA|TRBJ2-5
CAISESNRVRETQYF
TGTGCCATCAGTGAGTCAAACAGGGTGAGGGAGACCCAGTACTTC
>TRBV7-6|many|NA|TRBJ2-7
CASSYSQGTYEQYF
TGTGCCAGCAGCTACTCCCAGGGGACCTACGAGCAGTACTTC
>TRBV20-1|NA|NA|TRBJ1-1
CSAASGIGAEAFF
TGCAGTGCTGCCTCTGGAATCGGGGCCGAAGCTTTCTTT
>TRBV20-1|few|TRBD1|TRBJ2-2
CSARNPVRGQIGELFF
TGCAGTGCTAGAAATCCGGTACGGGGACAGATCGGGGAGCTGTTTTTT
>TRBV6-4|many|NA|TRBJ2-1
CASRPSRPYNEQFF
TGTGCCAGCAGACCATCCAGGCCCTACAATGAGCAGTTCTTC
>TRBV5-1|once|NA|TRBJ2-3
CASSLVGVVTDTQYF
TGCGCCAGCAGCTTGGTGGGGGTTGTAACAGATACGCAGTATTTT
>TRBV5-1|few|NA|TRBJ2-5
CASKFGGVLETQYF
TGCGCCAGCAAGTTCGGGGGCGTTCTAGAGACCCAGTACTTC
>TRBV4-2|many|NA|TRBJ2-3
CASSQEQFRGTDTQYF
TGTGCCAGCAGCCAAGAGCAATTTAGGGGCACAGATACGCAGTATTTT
>TRBV4-3|many|NA|TRBJ2-2
CASSPIGRTGELFF
TGCGCCAGCAGCCCCATCGGGAGAACCGGGGAGCTGTTTTTT
>TRBV19|many|NA|TRBJ1-4
CASGSTDYNEKLFF
TGTGCCAGTGGATCGACAGATTATAATGAAAAACTGTTTTTT
>TRBV4-3|few|TRBD2|TRBJ2-1
CASSPELAGIYNEQFF
TGCGCCAGCAGCCCTGAACTAGCGGGAATCTACAATGAGCAGTTCTTC
>TRBV7-2|NA|NA|TRBJ1-2
CASSLDVRDNGGYTF
TGTGCCAGCAGCTTAGACGTTCGGGACAACGGAGGCTACACCTTC
>TRBV4-3|many|NA|TRBJ1-5
CASSQDTREPQHF
TGCGCCAGCAGCCAAGATACCCGGGAACCCCAGCATTTT
>TRBV4-2|many|NA|TRBJ2-2
CASSQVANTGELFF
TGTGCCAGCAGCCAAGTTGCGAACACCGGGGAGCTGTTTTTT
>TRBV6-2/TRBV6-3|many|NA|TRBJ2-1
CASSHTRLDNEQFF
TGTGCCAGCAGTCACACGCGCTTGGACAATGAGCAGTTCTTC
>TRBV10-3|NA|NA|TRBJ1-3
CAINSGSSGNTIYF
TGTGCCATCAACTCCGGGTCCTCTGGAAACACCATATATTTT
>TRBV6-5|few|NA|TRBJ1-1
CASRYIDQAFF
TGTGCCAGCAGGTACATCGATCAAGCTTTCTTT
>TRBV3-1|few|TRBD2|TRBJ2-1
CASSRYAQRGSSYNEQFF
TGTGCCAGCAGCCGTTACGCGCAGCGGGGGAGCTCCTACAATGAGCAGTTCTTC
>TRBV3-1|NA|NA|TRBJ2-5
CASSQEAGGLETQYF
TGTGCCAGCAGCCAAGAGGCCGGGGGTCTGGAGACCCAGTACTTC
>TRBV4-3|NA|NA|TRBJ2-2
CACSQDGGFTGELFF
TGCGCCTGCAGCCAAGACGGCGGGTTCACCGGGGAGCTGTTTTTT
>TRBV20-1|many|NA|TRBJ1-2
CSAAQDYGYTF
TGCAGTGCGGCACAGGACTATGGCTACACCTTC
>TRBV4-1|NA|NA|TRBJ1-2
CASSQELLYGYTF
TGCGCCAGCAGCCAAGAACTCCTCTATGGCTACACCTTC
>TRBV5-4|many|NA|TRBJ2-2
CASSLDSRGPVGTGELFF
TGTGCCAGCAGCTTGGATTCGCGGGGGCCCGTAGGGACCGGGGAGCTGTTTTTT
>TRBV5-6|NA|NA|TRBJ1-5
CASSLRSGSNQPQHF
TGTGCCAGCAGCTTGCGGTCAGGGAGCAATCAGCCCCAGCATTTT
>TRBV20-1|few|TRBD1|TRBJ2-3
CSARGDRGLGDTQYF
TGCAGTGCTAGGGGGGACAGGGGTTTGGGAGATACGCAGTATTTT
>TRBV4-3|few|NA|TRBJ1-1
CASSQDARPGGTEAFF
TGCGCCAGCAGCCAAGATGCCAGGCCGGGTGGGACTGAAGCTTTCTTT